This T cell receptor (beta chain) was obtained from a study of spatial heterogeneity in lung cancer. Study-wide context: Researchers sequenced follow-up PBMC samples if they had them, and these came a median of roughly two years after resection.

Sample time point: blood at routine non-recurrence follow-up after resection. Whole RNA obtained from tumor, nontumor lung or frozen PBMC underwent sequencing without sorting. Germline loops: CDR1 DFQATT, CDR2 SNEGSKA (reference sequence). V shed 3 bases and J shed 4 bases, with 16 bases lying between them. The CDR3 spans 14 residues. TCRdb analysed the 5' RACE reads with MiXCR anew, one entry per CDR3 protein. This sample yields some 120,000 distinct CDR3 sequences, of which 9% to 15% are seen a single time; over 15% belongs to the top ten. The TCR comes from a male donor with early-stage non-small cell lung cancer. The specimen was PBMCs, collected at follow-up. This rearrangement joins TRBV20-1 to TRBJ2-7; D is perhaps TRBD2 (6 bases). The chain's CDR3 is CSASFPWGRYEQYF. CDR3 DNA: TGCAGTGCTAGCTTCCCCTGGGGGAGGTACGAGCAGTACTTC.